The T cell receptor (beta chain) under discussion was sequenced for a study of blood T cell repertoires in COVID-19. Clones were read by immunoSEQ multiplex PCR, and TCRdb kept only the in-frame ones, dropping some. The sample consists of over 200,000 clones, around 83% of them appearing once. Looked up from germline, CDR1 is SGHTA and CDR2 is FQGNSA. CDR3 size: 16 residues. V was shortened by 5 bases and J by 4 bases, with 20 bases between the two germline ends. This clonotype was obtained from a woman between 40 and 55 years old who had recovered from COVID-19. The source material was PBMCs or T cells enriched from blood (not recorded which). V gene TRBV7-2 combines with J gene TRBJ1-2, with D possibly TRBD1 on 6 matching bases. In nucleotides, the CDR3 is TGTGCCAGCAGCCCCGGTGGGGGGGCGCAATTCTATGGCTACACCTTC. Protein sequence: CASSPGGGAQFYGYTF. Full variable domain (rest looked up from reference TRBV7-2 and TRBJ1-2): GAGVSQSPSNKVTEKGKDVELRCDPISGHTALYWYRQSLGQGLEFLIYFQGNSAPDKSGLPSDRFSAERTGGSVSTLTIQRTQQEDSAVYLCASSPGGGAQFYGYTFGSGTRLTVV.